There are a few counts of the clone carrying this T cell receptor beta chain. This sample is drawn from a study of human T cells and chemical hapten exposure. Time point of the sample: pre-sensitization, week 0. Treatment given: therapeutic diphenylcyclopropenone sensitization with weekly scalp DPC. TCRdb re-analysed the RACE reads in MiXCR, keeping a single row per CDR3 protein. Among a few hundred thousand distinct CDR3 sequences listed, about 5% were seen once. Germline V gene lookup returns CDR1 SQVTM and CDR2 ANQGSEA. The CDR3 loop spans 14 amino acids. The V gene end was trimmed by 5 bases and the J gene end by 6 bases; junction bases not matched to a gene: 7.

The TCR originated in a woman aged 18-35 years with alopecia areata. Some clones in this sample may be carry-over from other donors' samples. The chain uses TRBV29-1 and TRBJ2-3; TRBD2 agrees at 11 bases. The source was whole blood, collected in connection with sensitization to the hapten diphenylcyclopropenone (DPC). As DNA, the CDR3 is TGCAGCGTTTCCCGGACTAGCGGGCTGGATACGCAGTATTTT. It is translated as CSVSRTSGLDTQYF.